This T cell receptor (beta chain) was sequenced for a study of blood T cell repertoires in COVID-19. The authors' processing: For nucleated cells, counts were estimated from reference gene primer amplification. Sequenced by immunoSEQ multiplex PCR; TCRdb stores in-frame clones only, minus some. V, J and clone size reflect that table, while D and trimming were determined from the DNA. The table includes about 85,000 clones, about 83% detected once. Sequencing input: peripheral blood. The TCR sequence derives from a man between 60 and 70 years old with acute or convalescent COVID-19.

CDR3 in amino acids: CASSLAPGSEYGYTF. The DNA of the CDR3 is TGTGCCAGCAGCTTGGCCCCAGGTTCAGAGTATGGCTACACCTTC. J is TRBJ1-2 and V is TRBV5-6; the D is unclear. The CDR3 spans 15 residues. Germline V gives CDR1 SGHDT, CDR2 YYEEEE. V was shortened by 0 bases and J by 5 bases, with 14 bases between the two germline ends.